Sequencing of this T cell receptor (beta chain) was carried out in a study of shared clonotypes between healthy human individuals. Whole-study findings and limits: Owing to a small donor count, the genetic and exposure-history diversity represented was limited.

The method was immunoSEQ multiplex PCR; TCRdb's version includes in-frame clones alone and lacks a portion of them. The sample holds around 1.9 million clones; 90% to 95% are singletons and the top ten take 1.5% to 2%. V dropped 5 bases and J dropped 0 bases, with 7 bases sitting between them. The CDR3 length is 13 residues. CDR1 and CDR2 (germline): SEHNR, FQNEAQ (reference sequence). CD45RO-negative, CCR7-selected cells formed the naive CD8 fraction, which excluded terminally differentiated effector memory CD45RA+ cells. Remarks on this clone: What it recognizes is unknown. This sample also contains other DNA sequences that code for the same CDR3.

The rearrangement joins TRBV7-9 to TRBJ1-1, with a possible D match to TRBD1 (5 bases). This clonotype was sampled from a young man in good health. Some clones in this sample may be carry-over from other donors' samples. Source material: naive CD8+ T cells from PBMCs. The CDR3 bases are TGTGCCAGCAGCCCACAGGTGAACACTGAAGCTTTCTTT. It is translated as CASSPQVNTEAFF. Drawing the rest from reference TRBV7-9 and TRBJ1-1, the complete variable domain is DTGVSQNPRHKITKRGQNVTFRCDPISEHNRLYWYRQTLGQGPEFLTYFQNEAQLEKSRLLSDRFSAERPKGSFSTLEIQRTEQGDSAMYLCASSPQVNTEAFFGQGTRLTVV.